The present TCR beta chain was sequenced within a study of siplizumab effects on memory and regulatory T cells. Study conclusions and caveats: To unstimulated subsets, only a minor fraction of alloreactive clones could be mapped. A significant reduction in alloreactive sequences traceable to unstimulated CD4+ memory cells was produced by siplizumab.

A note on this clone: Antigen unknown.

Germline values: CDR1 SGHVS, CDR2 FQNEAQ. CDR3 length equals 18 residues. V shed 5 bases, J shed 6 bases, and the junction held 13 bases outside the gene matches. Generated by immunoSEQ multiplex PCR, the TCRdb table keeps only in-frame clones and is missing some. The sample consists of about 56,000 clones, 95% to 98% of them appearing once. Naive, memory, effector memory and TEMRA subsets, all unstimulated, were sequenced in a few donor pairs. V and J are TRBV7-8 and TRBJ2-2; 12 bases map to TRBD2. The source material was naive CD8+ T cells sorted from blood. The clonotype comes from a human donor in good health. The DNA of the CDR3 is TGTGCCAGCAGCACCTCACTAGCGGGAGGCCAGAAAGCCGGGGAGCTGTTTTTT. Its protein is CASSTSLAGGQKAGELFF.